Following are 5 T cell receptor beta chains from one sample sequenced in a study of T cells in tuberculosis. This table comes from immunoSEQ multiplex PCR, and its TCRdb copy is limited to in-frame clones, with some not included. The table lists about 34,000 clones, more than 85% of them singletons. Sequenced: PBMCs. These receptors were obtained from a donor between 10 and 29 years old with latent tuberculosis or without tuberculosis infection.

CDR3 amino acids: CASSLGRGKGDTEAFF. The CDR3 nucleotides read TGCGCCAGCAGCTTAGGCAGGGGAAAGGGGGACACTGAAGCTTTCTTT. The chain joins TRBV5-1 to TRBJ1-1, with a tentative D call TRBD1 (6 bases). The V end was cut by 2 bases, the J end by 3 bases, with 17 bases between. The CDR3 spans 16 residues. The germline V gene encodes CDR1 SGHRS and CDR2 YFSETQ.

This chain uses TRBV5-4 with TRBJ2-7; weak D call: TRBD2 (5 bases). Germline V gene sequence: CDR1 SGHNT, CDR2 YYREEE (reference sequence). This CDR3 contains 11 residues. V dropped 2 bases and J dropped 7 bases, with 7 bases sitting between them. The CDR3 is CASSLGGEQYF. CDR3 DNA sequence: TGTGCCAGCAGCTTAGGAGGAGAGCAGTACTTC.

The chain has TRBV2 and TRBJ1-5; D is possibly TRBD1 (6 bases). Germline-derived CDR1 and CDR2 are SNHLY and FYNNEI. V was pared by 2 bases and J by 4 bases, with 9 bases between. The CDR3 contains 14 residues. CDR3 coding DNA: TGTGCCAGCAGTGAACCCACAGGGAATCAGCCCCAGCATTTT. The encoded protein is CASSEPTGNQPQHF.

This clone appeared a single time. This chain links TRBV19 with TRBJ1-1; D may be TRBD1 (6 bases). Trimming stripped 9 bases from V and 1 base from J, with 21 bases between. The CDR3 contains 16 residues. The V gene's germline CDR1 is LNHDA and CDR2 SQIVND (reference sequence). In DNA, the CDR3 is TGTGCCAGCACCATCCAGGGGTTAAAGAGGAACACTGAAGCTTTCTTT. It translates to CASTIQGLKRNTEAFF.

The chain couples TRBV7-2 to TRBJ1-2; TRBD1 matches 7 bases. The germline V gene has CDR1 SGHTA and CDR2 FQGNSA. CDR3 length: 16 amino acids. V shed 1 base, J shed 7 bases, and the junction held 12 bases outside the gene matches. The CDR3 reads CASSLGGRGTWGGYTF. In DNA, the CDR3 is TGTGCCAGCAGCTTAGGAGGCAGGGGGACCTGGGGTGGCTACACCTTC.